This record looks at one T cell receptor beta chain sequence and its context. Its antigen is unknown. The CDR3 runs to 17 residues. This record belongs to a study of OX40 agonist ivuxolimab in advanced cancers. About the study: Ivuxolimab, which is an agonistic anti-OX40 (CD134) antibody, was administered to the patients. At doses from 0.01 to 10 mg/kg, patients were given intravenous ivuxolimab every 2 weeks.

Assay used: immunoSEQ multiplex PCR; TCRdb lists only in-frame clones, some missing. The table records approximately 100,000 clones, 90% of them present only once. Overall study results and limits: Relative to CD4+, CD8+ T cells held more expanded clones on average. Some of the nonresponding patients also showed low levels of normalized T-cell clonal expansion.

The J gene is TRBJ1-5, the V gene TRBV21-1. TRBV21-1 counts as a pseudogene. Here the sequenced sample was CD4+ or CD8+ T cells sorted from blood, taken in a trial of the OX40 agonist ivuxolimab. The receptor was isolated from an adult with an advanced solid tumor such as melanoma, head and neck, liver or kidney cancer. The CDR3 sequence is CASSLARREYSNQPQHF. CDR3 DNA sequence: TGTGCCAGCAGCCTCGCCCGCCGGGAGTATAGCAATCAGCCCCAGCATTTT.